Only a few counts were recorded for the clone carrying this T cell receptor (beta chain). Its specificity is unknown. These data come from a study of T cell repertoires in cytomegalovirus infection. The CDR3 length is 15 residues. V dropped 9 bases and J dropped 4 bases, with 19 bases sitting between them. CDR1 MNHNS and CDR2 SASEGT come from the germline V gene. Via MiXCR, TCRdb re-called the reads, giving one row per CDR3 protein. In the table there are around 900,000 distinct CDR3 sequences, less than 35% of which are singletons. Study-wide findings and caveats: Cumulative public TCR beta family frequency identified carriers of CMV plus the relevant HLA.

This TCR was sampled from a human donor in good health (CMV status not recorded). Some clones in this sample may be carry-over from other donors' samples. The sample here was cultured CD8+ T cells from PBMCs, taken from culture after CMV antigen stimulation. The gene calls are TRBV6-1 and TRBJ2-1; D is perhaps TRBD2 (7 bases). CDR3 residues: CASRPLGGPYNEQFF. CDR3 coding DNA: TGTGCCAGTCGCCCCTTGGGGGGGCCTTACAATGAGCAGTTCTTC.